This TCR beta chain stems from a study of Graves' ophthalmopathy and Graves' hyperthyroidism. On the study more broadly: Untreated patients at initial diagnosis provided peripheral blood.

Study results and caveats: Prediction of ophthalmopathy progression reached 70.59% sensitivity and under 80% specificity.

The junction had 20 bases not matched to a gene; V was cut back by 5 bases and J by 11 bases. The germline V gene encodes CDR1 DFQATT and CDR2 SNEGSKA (reference sequence). The CDR3 is 16 residues long. As to this clonotype: Its specificity is not known.

Transcripts of RNA were the source for amplifying TCR beta CDR3 regions. Second-round multiplex PCR came after a first-round RT-PCR that employed HTBI primers. TCRdb reprocessed the multiplex PCR reads via MiXCR and lists one record per CDR3 protein. The sample comprises nearly 400,000 distinct CDR3 sequences, around 16% of which are singletons, and around 1.6% rests with the top ten. Other autoimmune diseases, uncontrolled infections, pregnancy or lactation led to the exclusion of patients. Sequencing was performed on peripheral blood. The source of this sequence is a woman between 18 and 29 years old with Graves' ophthalmopathy. This sequence joins TRBV20-1 and TRBJ2-5; 10 bases agree with TRBD2. In DNA, the CDR3 is TGCAGTGCTGGCCGGACCCTAGCGGGAGAATCGGGGGAGCAGTACTTC. Translation: CSAGRTLAGESGEQYF.